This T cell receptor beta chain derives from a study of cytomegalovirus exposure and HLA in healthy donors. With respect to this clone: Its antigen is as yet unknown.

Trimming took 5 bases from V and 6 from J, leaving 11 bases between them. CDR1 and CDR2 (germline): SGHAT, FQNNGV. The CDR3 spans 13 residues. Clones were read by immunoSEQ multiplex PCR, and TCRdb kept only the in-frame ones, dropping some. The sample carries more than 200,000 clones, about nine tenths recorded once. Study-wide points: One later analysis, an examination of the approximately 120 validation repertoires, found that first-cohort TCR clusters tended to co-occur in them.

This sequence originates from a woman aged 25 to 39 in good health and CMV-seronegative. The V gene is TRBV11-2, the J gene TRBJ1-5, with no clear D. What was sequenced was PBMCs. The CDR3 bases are TGTGCCAGCAGCCCCCCCGGGAGTCAGCCCCAGCATTTT. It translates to CASSPPGSQPQHF.